Below, 30 T cell receptor beta chains from the same sample are listed, as sequenced in a study of T cells in Graves' hyperthyroidism and ophthalmopathy. It was RNA transcripts that yielded the amplified TCR beta CDR3 regions. HTBI primers drove first-round RT-PCR of the TCR CDR3. A single record per CDR3 protein comes from TCRdb applying MiXCR to the multiplex PCR reads. The sample has roughly 720,000 distinct CDR3 sequences, approximately 15% seen once; the top ten hold around 15%. What was sequenced was blood. The source is a man aged 50 or older with Graves' hyperthyroidism.

A few counts support this clonotype. V gene TRBV4-1 combines with J gene TRBJ2-3, with 10 bases matching TRBD2. Germline V gives CDR1 MGHRA, CDR2 YSYEKL. This CDR3 comprises 16 residues. V gave up 0 bases and J gave up 7 bases; unmatched junction bases: 7. The CDR3 here is CASSQDPASGSNTQYF. Written as DNA, the CDR3 is TGCGCCAGCAGCCAAGATCCCGCTAGCGGGAGTAATACGCAGTATTTT.

The chain combines TRBV3-1 with TRBJ1-2; no clear D. Germline V gives CDR1 LGHDT, CDR2 YNNKEL (reference sequence). The CDR3 is made up of 13 amino acids. Trimming stripped 4 bases from V and 8 bases from J, with 14 bases between. The CDR3 coding sequence is TGTGCCAGCAGCCTGGACCGAATAGGGGGCTACACCTTC. Translating gives CASSLDRIGGYTF. The full variable domain, completed using reference TRBV3-1 and TRBJ1-2, is DTAVSQTPKYLVTQMGNDKSIKCEQNLGHDTMYWYKQDSKKFLKIMFSYNNKELIINETVPNRFSPKSPDKAHLNLHINSLELGDSAVYFCASSLDRIGGYTFGSGTRLTVV.

This clonotype was found many times. The chain carries TRBV7-6 and TRBJ2-1; weak D call: TRBD2 (5 bases). CDR3 length: 16 residues. Deletions cut 3 bases from V and 3 bases from J, with 15 bases between. The V gene's germline CDR1 is SGHVS and CDR2 FNYEAQ. The CDR3 coding sequence is TGTGCCAGCAGCTTTACTACCGGGATCCGCTACAATGAGCAGTTCTTC. As protein: CASSFTTGIRYNEQFF.

The rearrangement links TRBV28 to TRBJ2-7, with 8 nucleotides matching TRBD2. This CDR3 comprises 14 residues. V gave up 6 bases and J gave up 3 bases; unmatched junction bases: 7. Germline V gene sequence: CDR1 MDHEN, CDR2 SYDVKM. The CDR3 DNA follows: TGTGCCAGCAGACTAGCGGCCATCCACTACGAGCAGTACTTC. Protein: CASRLAAIHYEQYF.

This clonotype has a handful of counts. The chain joins TRBV2 to TRBJ1-1; D remains ambiguous. The CDR3 totals 16 residues. Germline V gene sequence: CDR1 SNHLY, CDR2 FYNNEI. The V end was cut by 3 bases, the J end by 1 base, with 15 bases between. In DNA form, the CDR3 reads TGTGCCAGCAGTGAGAGGAGTTTGGGTTCGAACACTGAAGCTTTCTTT. Amino acids: CASSERSLGSNTEAFF. The full variable domain, rest sourced from reference TRBV2 and TRBJ1-1, is EPEVTQTPSHQVTQMGQEVILRCVPISNHLYFYWYRQILGQKVEFLVSFYNNEISEKSEIFDDQFSVERPDGSNFTLKIRSTKLEDSAMYFCASSERSLGSNTEAFFGQGTRLTVV.

V gene TRBV4-1 combines with J gene TRBJ2-7; TRBD2 is a possible D gene (5 bases). V gave up 0 bases and J gave up 1 base, with 10 bases separating them. Germline CDR1 MGHRA, CDR2 YSYEKL. The CDR3 is 15 residues long. CDR3: CASSQDSGKSYEQYF. DNA of the CDR3: TGCGCCAGCAGCCAAGACTCCGGGAAGTCCTACGAGCAGTACTTC.

This chain links TRBV11-2 with TRBJ1-2; D is perhaps TRBD1 (5 bases). The V end was cut by 9 bases, the J end by 0 bases, with 17 bases between. This CDR3 is 15 amino acids long. The V gene's germline CDR1 is SGHAT and CDR2 FQNNGV. Here the CDR3 reads CASIGAGEANYGYTF. The CDR3 DNA reads as TGTGCCAGTATAGGGGCAGGCGAAGCTAACTATGGCTACACCTTC.

This clonotype was counted a single time. The chain links TRBV5-6 to TRBJ2-7; 8 nucleotides line up with TRBD1. With V trimmed by 0 bases and J by 6 bases, 14 bases remained unmatched. The CDR3 consists of 17 residues. Germline V gives CDR1 SGHDT, CDR2 YYEEEE. CDR3 DNA sequence: TGTGCCAGCAGCTTGGGAGCCAGGGGGCGCCCGGCCGGCGAGCAGTACTTC. It codes for CASSLGARGRPAGEQYF.

In its sample, this clonotype was seen a few times. This rearrangement joins TRBV20-1 to TRBJ2-7, with D possibly being TRBD1 (6 bases). The V end lost 2 bases, the J end lost 3 bases, and 14 bases lay between the germline ends. The CDR3 has 14 residues. Germline CDR1 and CDR2: DFQATT and SNEGSKA (reference sequence). DNA for the CDR3: TGCAGTGCTAGACCGGGACACGGGATCTACGAGCAGTACTTC. It specifies CSARPGHGIYEQYF.

This clonotype was seen more than once but under ten times. V is TRBV6-5 and J is TRBJ1-1; D unresolved. This CDR3 has 15 amino acids. V lost 0 bases, J lost 4 bases, and 12 bases lay in between. From germline, CDR1 is MNHEY and CDR2 SVGAGI. The CDR3 sequence: CASSYSGRLGTEAFF. For the CDR3, the DNA is TGTGCCAGCAGTTACTCCGGCAGATTGGGCACTGAAGCTTTCTTT.

This chain connects TRBV5-8 to TRBJ2-5; the D gene is possibly TRBD1 (8 bases). This CDR3 comprises 15 residues. Germline loops: CDR1 SGHTS, CDR2 YDEGEE. Trimming took off 7 bases at V and 5 bases at J, with 21 bases between the two ends. The CDR3, as DNA: TGTGCCAGCGACAAATACGGACAGGGAGGGGAGACCCAGTACTTC. Its translation is CASDKYGQGGETQYF.

Ten or more counts support this clonotype. The DNA for the CDR3 is TGTGCCAGCAGACGAGGACAGGGGGCTATCTACGAGCAGTACTTC. It encodes CASRRGQGAIYEQYF. The J gene is TRBJ2-7, the V gene TRBV27; TRBD1 aligns across 11 bases. V trimming: 6 bases; J trimming: 3 bases; junction bases outside the gene matches: 7. The germline V gene has CDR1 MNHEY and CDR2 SMNVEV (reference sequence). The CDR3 consists of 15 residues.

This clonotype was detected only a few times. The rearrangement links TRBV29-1 to TRBJ2-4, with TRBD1 matching over 8 bases. Germline V gene lookup returns CDR1 SQVTM and CDR2 ANQGSEA. The CDR3 is 12 amino acids. V dropped 7 bases and J dropped 9; count of bases not matched to a gene: 8. CDR3 in amino acids: CSAAQGVRIQYF. CDR3 DNA sequence: TGCAGCGCGGCACAGGGGGTACGCATTCAGTACTTC. Filled out from reference TRBV29-1 and TRBJ2-4, the complete variable domain reads SAVISQKPSRDICQRGTSLTIQCQVDSQVTMMFWYRQQPGQSLTLIATANQGSEATYESGFVIDKFPISRPNLTFSTLTVSNMSPEDSSIYLCSAAQGVRIQYFGAGTRLSVL.

This clonotype appeared many times. CDR3 in amino acids: CASRATGTLSSGANVLTF. CDR3 DNA sequence: TGTGCCAGCAGGGCGACAGGGACCCTATCCTCTGGGGCCAACGTCCTGACTTTC. The gene calls are TRBV28 and TRBJ2-6; TRBD1 matches 7 bases. After removal of 6 bases from V and 0 bases from J, the junction contained 11 bases not matched to a gene. Per germline, CDR1 MDHEN and CDR2 SYDVKM. This CDR3 region has 18 residues.

This clonotype has only a few counts. The gene calls are TRBV29-1 and TRBJ2-5; D possibly matches TRBD1 or TRBD2 (5 bases each). In germline, CDR1 is SQVTM, CDR2 ANQGSEA. The CDR3 sequence is 13 residues long. V was clipped by 8 bases and J by 5 bases, with 18 bases between them. The CDR3 DNA reads TGCAGCCTTAGGGACGGTCTTAGGGAGACCCAGTACTTC. Its translation: CSLRDGLRETQYF. Complete variable domain (other parts from reference TRBV29-1 and TRBJ2-5): SAVISQKPSRDICQRGTSLTIQCQVDSQVTMMFWYRQQPGQSLTLIATANQGSEATYESGFVIDKFPISRPNLTFSTLTVSNMSPEDSSIYLCSLRDGLRETQYFGPGTRLLVL.

This clonotype was observed many times. The V call is TRBV28, the J call TRBJ2-7; D remains unclear. CDR3 length: 13 residues. CDR1 MDHEN and CDR2 SYDVKM come from the germline V gene. Trimming took 7 bases from V and 3 from J, leaving 13 bases between them. CDR3: CASNKNTHYEQYF. The CDR3 DNA sequence: TGTGCCAGCAACAAAAATACCCACTACGAGCAGTACTTC. The full variable domain, in which reference TRBV28 and TRBJ2-7 provide the parts outside the CDR3, is DVKVTQSSRYLVKRTGEKVFLECVQDMDHENMFWYRQDPGLGLRLIYFSYDVKMKEKGDIPEGYSVSREKKERFSLILESASTNQTSMYLCASNKNTHYEQYFGPGTRLTVT.

This clonotype has a count of ten or more. The genes are TRBV25-1 and TRBJ2-1; TRBD2 agrees at 12 bases. The V segment lost 3 bases and the J segment 6 bases; nucleotides outside the gene matches: 9. The CDR3 extends over 17 amino acids. CDR1 is MGHDK, CDR2 SYGVNS, per germline. CDR3 amino acids: CASSDWLAGGPINEQFF. The CDR3 nucleotides read TGTGCCAGCAGTGATTGGCTAGCGGGAGGGCCGATCAATGAGCAGTTCTTC.

This chain uses TRBV20-1 with TRBJ2-3; D may correspond to TRBD1 or TRBD2 (6 bases each). V was clipped by 0 bases and J by 3 bases, with 16 bases between them. This CDR3 region has 16 residues. Looked up from germline, CDR1 is DFQATT and CDR2 is SNEGSKA (reference sequence). The CDR3 DNA reads TGCAGTGCTAGAGATCTGGGGGGCTCTAAGACAGATACGCAGTATTTT. It encodes CSARDLGGSKTDTQYF.

This clonotype was found many times. V and J are TRBV7-3 and TRBJ2-6, with D possibly being TRBD1 or TRBD2 (7 bases each). This CDR3 has 15 amino acids. CDR1 SGHTA and CDR2 FQGTGA come from the germline V gene. Deletions cut 7 bases from V and 0 bases from J, with 10 bases between. The CDR3 spells CASTGGVSGANVLTF. The CDR3 DNA sequence: TGTGCCAGCACAGGGGGGGTCTCTGGGGCCAACGTCCTGACTTTC. Combining the CDR3 with reference TRBV7-3 and TRBJ2-6 gives the whole variable domain GAGVSQTPSNKVTEKGKYVELRCDPISGHTALYWYRQSLGQGPEFLIYFQGTGAADDSGLPNDRFFAVRPEGSVSTLKIQRTERGDSAVYLCASTGGVSGANVLTFGAGSRLTVL.

This clonotype has ten or more counts. This chain links TRBV28 with TRBJ2-7, with 9 bases lining up with TRBD1. CDR3 length: 14 residues. V trimming: 6 bases; J trimming: 4 bases; junction bases outside the gene matches: 7. Germline CDR1 reads MDHEN; CDR2 reads SYDVKM. The DNA of the CDR3 is TGTGCCAGCAGGCCCGGGACAGGGACTTACGAGCAGTACTTC. Its translation is CASRPGTGTYEQYF.

This clonotype has a handful of counts. The rearrangement uses TRBV20-1 and TRBJ2-1, with D possibly matching TRBD2 (6 bases). Germline V lookup: CDR1 DFQATT, CDR2 SNEGSKA (reference sequence). This CDR3 is built from 16 residues. Trimming cost V 1 base and J 0 bases, with 13 bases left between them. CDR3 region: CSARVNSGSSYNEQFF. The DNA for the CDR3 is TGCAGTGCTAGAGTGAATAGCGGAAGCTCCTACAATGAGCAGTTCTTC.

The rearrangement uses TRBV20-1 and TRBJ2-1; 7 bases are a match to TRBD2. The CDR3 is 15 residues long. Looked up from germline, CDR1 is DFQATT and CDR2 is SNEGSKA (reference sequence). V was clipped by 6 bases and J by 8 bases; unmatched bases: 16. The CDR3 loop reads CSALPQRGGGDEQFF. The CDR3 DNA sequence: TGCAGTGCCCTCCCTCAGCGGGGTGGGGGAGATGAGCAGTTCTTC.

The table lists this clonotype with many counts. The chain links TRBV5-1 to TRBJ2-7; 8 nucleotides match TRBD2. CDR3 size: 13 residues. The germline gives CDR1 SGHRS, CDR2 YFSETQ. V was pared by 7 bases and J by 1 base, with 4 bases of the junction left unmatched. This CDR3 reads CASAGLVSYEQYF. The DNA of the CDR3 is TGCGCCAGCGCGGGACTAGTTTCCTACGAGCAGTACTTC.

The rearrangement links TRBV6-1 to TRBJ1-3; D might be TRBD1 (6 bases). CDR3 size: 16 residues. Germline V CDR1 and CDR2: MNHNS, SASEGT. Trimming pared 10 bases from V and 2 bases from J, leaving 21 bases between. CDR3 sequence reads: CANQFRGADPGNTIYF. CDR3 DNA: TGTGCCAACCAATTCCGGGGGGCTGACCCTGGAAACACCATATATTTT.

This rearrangement joins TRBV28 to TRBJ1-1; D remains ambiguous. The germline V and J ends were trimmed by 7 bases and 0 bases, with 12 bases remaining between them. The CDR3 covers 14 residues. The germline CDR1 and CDR2 sequences are MDHEN and SYDVKM. The CDR3 DNA follows: TGTGCCAGCATCCGCCGGGAGATGAACACTGAAGCTTTCTTT. It is translated as CASIRREMNTEAFF. Full variable domain (outside the CDR3, taken from reference TRBV28 and TRBJ1-1): DVKVTQSSRYLVKRTGEKVFLECVQDMDHENMFWYRQDPGLGLRLIYFSYDVKMKEKGDIPEGYSVSREKKERFSLILESASTNQTSMYLCASIRREMNTEAFFGQGTRLTVV.

This clonotype was seen ten or more times. The chain employs TRBV9 and TRBJ2-6; 7 bases are shared with TRBD1. This CDR3 has 17 residues. Per the germline V gene, CDR1 is SGDLS and CDR2 is YYNGEE. The V gene end was trimmed by 4 bases and the J gene end by 1 base; junction bases not matched to a gene: 8. The CDR3 is CASSSRTGDSGANVLTF. CDR3 DNA sequence: TGTGCCAGCAGCTCACGGACAGGCGATTCTGGGGCCAACGTCCTGACTTTC.

The genes are TRBV5-1 and TRBJ1-3; 12 bases are a match to TRBD1. The germline V gene has CDR1 SGHRS and CDR2 YFSETQ. The CDR3 is made up of 16 amino acids. Trimming at V came to 3 bases and at J to 3 bases, leaving 4 bases not matched to a gene. The CDR3: CASSSRDRGHGNTIYF. The DNA for the CDR3 is TGCGCCAGCAGCTCAAGGGACAGGGGGCATGGAAACACCATATATTTT.

This clonotype was counted at least ten times. The CDR3 DNA sequence: TGTGCCAGCAATGGGGGCGCAGATACGCAGTATTTT. This codes for CASNGGADTQYF. The gene calls are TRBV7-2 and TRBJ2-3; D perhaps matches TRBD1 (6 bases). Germline V gives CDR1 SGHTA, CDR2 FQGNSA. V was shortened by 7 bases and J by 4 bases, with 9 bases between the two germline ends. The CDR3 covers 12 residues.

At least ten counts were recorded for this clonotype. This sequence joins TRBV6-1 and TRBJ2-7; tentatively, D is TRBD2 (6 bases). This CDR3 has 15 amino acids. The ends were cut back, 0 bases at V and 0 bases at J, with 9 bases in the middle. CDR1 and CDR2 (germline): MNHNS, SASEGT. The CDR3 region is CASSEAPGSSYEQYF. As DNA, the CDR3 is TGTGCCAGCAGTGAAGCTCCCGGGAGCTCCTACGAGCAGTACTTC.

The rearrangement joins TRBV28 to TRBJ2-7, with D tentatively TRBD1 or TRBD2 (5 bases each). CDR1 is MDHEN and CDR2 is SYDVKM in the germline V gene. The V end was cut by 3 bases, the J end by 3 bases, with 15 bases between. The CDR3 length is 15 residues. CDR3 sequence reads: CASSFWGTQDYEQYF. The DNA for the CDR3 is TGTGCCAGCAGTTTTTGGGGGACGCAAGACTACGAGCAGTACTTC.